Included here is one TCR beta chain sequence, with context. Trimming pared 6 bases from V and 2 bases from J, leaving 8 bases between. CDR3 length: 13 residues. Germline-derived CDR1 and CDR2 are MDHEN and SYDVKM. The data are from a study of blood T cell repertoires in COVID-19. The table came from immunoSEQ multiplex PCR; TCRdb's copy has only in-frame clones and leaves some out. The sample records under 250,000 clones, around 84% being singletons. The TCR comes from a man in his thirties or forties with acute COVID-19. Sequences were obtained from PBMCs or T cells enriched from blood (not recorded which). This sequence joins TRBV28 and TRBJ1-5; D is ambiguous. The DNA of the CDR3 is TGTGCCAGCAGAGGAGGAGGCAATCAGCCCCAGCATTTT. This translates into CASRGGGNQPQHF.